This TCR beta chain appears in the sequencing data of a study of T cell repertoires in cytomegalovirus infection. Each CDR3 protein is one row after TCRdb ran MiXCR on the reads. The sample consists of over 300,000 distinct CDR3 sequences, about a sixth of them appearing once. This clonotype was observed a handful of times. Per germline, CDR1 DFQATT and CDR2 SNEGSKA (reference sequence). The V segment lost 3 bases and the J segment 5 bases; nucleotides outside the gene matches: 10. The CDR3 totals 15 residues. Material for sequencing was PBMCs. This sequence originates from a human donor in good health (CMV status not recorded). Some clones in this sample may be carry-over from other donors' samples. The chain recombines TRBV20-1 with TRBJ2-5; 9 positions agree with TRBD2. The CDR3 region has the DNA TGCAGTGCTAGGAGGAGCGGGGGGCTTGTGGAGACCCAGTACTTC. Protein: CSARRSGGLVETQYF.